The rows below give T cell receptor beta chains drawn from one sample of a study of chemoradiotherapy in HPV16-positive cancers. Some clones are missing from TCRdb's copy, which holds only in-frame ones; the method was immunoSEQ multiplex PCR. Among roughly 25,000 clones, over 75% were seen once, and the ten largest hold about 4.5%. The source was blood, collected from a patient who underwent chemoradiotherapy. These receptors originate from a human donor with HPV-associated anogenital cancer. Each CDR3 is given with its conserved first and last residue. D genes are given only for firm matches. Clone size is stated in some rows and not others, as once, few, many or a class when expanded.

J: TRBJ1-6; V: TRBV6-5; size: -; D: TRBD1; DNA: TGTGCCAGCAGTTCCTCGGGACAGGGGACGCACCACTTT; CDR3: CASSSSGQGTHHF
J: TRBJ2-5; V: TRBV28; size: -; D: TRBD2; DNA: TGTGCCAGCAGTTTTTTGCGGGGGTCCTTAAAAGAGACCCAGTACTTC; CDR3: CASSFLRGSLKETQYF
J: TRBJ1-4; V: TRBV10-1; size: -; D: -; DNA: TGCGCCAGCAGTGAGCCACCGAGACTGACAACTAATGAAAAACTGTTTTTT; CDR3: CASSEPPRLTTNEKLFF
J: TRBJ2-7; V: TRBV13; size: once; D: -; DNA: TGTGCCAGTAAATATGGCAGAGCCTACGAGCAGTACTTC; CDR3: CASKYGRAYEQYF
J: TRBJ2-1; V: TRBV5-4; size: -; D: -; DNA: TGTGCCAGCAGCTTGGCCGAACTATTCTCCTACAATGAGCAGTTCTTC; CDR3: CASSLAELFSYNEQFF
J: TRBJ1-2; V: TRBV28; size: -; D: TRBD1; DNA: TGTGCCACCCTAACAGGGGGACAGGGGTCCGATGGCTACACCTTC; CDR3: CATLTGGQGSDGYTF
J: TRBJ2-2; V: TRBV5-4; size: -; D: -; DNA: TGTGCCAGCAGCTTGAGGGACACCGGGGAGCTGTTTTTT; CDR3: CASSLRDTGELFF
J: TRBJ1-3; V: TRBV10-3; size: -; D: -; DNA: TGTGCCATCAGTGAGGGGATTGGTGGAAACACCATATATTTT; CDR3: CAISEGIGGNTIYF
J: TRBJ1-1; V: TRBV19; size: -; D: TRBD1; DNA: TGTGCCAGTCAGGTGGACAGGCGGAACACTGAAGCTTTCTTT; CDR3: CASQVDRRNTEAFF
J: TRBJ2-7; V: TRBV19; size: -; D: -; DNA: TGTGCCAGTAGTATTCAGGGAGGCGGGCAGTACTTC; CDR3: CASSIQGGGQYF
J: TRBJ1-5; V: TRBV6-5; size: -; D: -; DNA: TGTGCCAGCAGTTACAGGCAGGATAGCAATCAGCCCCAGCATTTT; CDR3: CASSYRQDSNQPQHF
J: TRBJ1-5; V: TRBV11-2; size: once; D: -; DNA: TGTGCCAGCAGCTTAGGGGCCGATAGCAATCAGCCCCAGCATTTT; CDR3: CASSLGADSNQPQHF
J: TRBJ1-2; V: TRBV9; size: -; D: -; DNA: TGTGCCAGCAGCGTTCAGAGGGATTTACCTACGGTCCTCGGGGGCTACACCTTC; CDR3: CASSVQRDLPTVLGGYTF
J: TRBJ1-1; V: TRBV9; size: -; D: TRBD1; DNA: TGTGCCAGCAGCGTAGACGCCTACGACAGGGGGAACACTGAAGCTTTCTTT; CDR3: CASSVDAYDRGNTEAFF
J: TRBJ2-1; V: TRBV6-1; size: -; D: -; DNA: TGTGCCAGCAGTGAAGGGGGGGTTACATACAATGAGCAGTTCTTC; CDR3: CASSEGGVTYNEQFF
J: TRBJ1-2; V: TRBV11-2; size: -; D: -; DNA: TGTGCCAGCAGCCACCTGGCTAACTATGGCTACACCTTC; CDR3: CASSHLANYGYTF
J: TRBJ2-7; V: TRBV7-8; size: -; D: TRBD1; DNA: TGTGCCAGCAGCTCTTCCGGGACAGGGGGCAACGAGCAGTACTTC; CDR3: CASSSSGTGGNEQYF
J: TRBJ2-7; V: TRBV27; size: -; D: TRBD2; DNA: TGTGCCAGCAGCTTCCCGGGGGGGCCCAACGAGCAGTACTTC; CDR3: CASSFPGGPNEQYF
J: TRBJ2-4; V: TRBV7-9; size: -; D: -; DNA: TGTGCCAGCAGCCTCCGTTCGGGGTTAGGAAGCATTCAGTACTTC; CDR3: CASSLRSGLGSIQYF
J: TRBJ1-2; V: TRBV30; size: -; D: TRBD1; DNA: TGTGCCTGGAGCCACACAGGGGTCTTCTATGGCTACACCTTC; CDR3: CAWSHTGVFYGYTF
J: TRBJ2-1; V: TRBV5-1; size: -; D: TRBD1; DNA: TGCGCCAGCAGCTTCGCAGGGGGAGTTAATGAGCAGTTCTTC; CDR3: CASSFAGGVNEQFF